This TCR beta chain was sequenced during a study of beta chain features in type 1 diabetes. This clone was counted once. Antigen unknown. Regarding the study as a whole: Moderately but significantly shorter TCRB CDR3s were found in Type 1 diabetes patients in all four CD4+ subsets.

Germline loops: CDR1 SGHRS, CDR2 YFSETQ. CDR3 length: 14 residues. With V trimmed by 4 bases and J by 6 bases, 6 bases remained unmatched. cDNA synthesis used the whole RNA isolate, giving expressed TCRB sequences. Some clones are missing from TCRdb's copy, which holds only in-frame ones; the method was immunoSEQ multiplex PCR. This sample has 680,000 or so clones, with 13% found just once. What was sequenced was naive CD4+ T cells from blood. This clonotype originated in a man younger than 35 with type 1 diabetes. The chain joins TRBV5-1 to TRBJ2-7; 11 bases agree with TRBD1. The CDR3 coding sequence is TGCGCCAGCAGCACCGGACAGGGGGCAGTCGAGCAGTACTTC. Its translation is CASSTGQGAVEQYF.